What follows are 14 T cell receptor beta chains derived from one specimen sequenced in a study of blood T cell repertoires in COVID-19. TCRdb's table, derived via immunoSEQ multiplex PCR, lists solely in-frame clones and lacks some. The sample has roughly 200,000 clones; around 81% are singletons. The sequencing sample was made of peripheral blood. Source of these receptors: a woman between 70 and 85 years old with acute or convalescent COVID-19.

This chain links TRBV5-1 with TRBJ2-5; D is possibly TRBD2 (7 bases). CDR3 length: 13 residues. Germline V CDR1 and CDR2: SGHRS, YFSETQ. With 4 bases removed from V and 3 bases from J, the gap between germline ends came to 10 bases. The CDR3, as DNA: TGCGCCAGCAGCAGAGGGGGGGAAGAGACCCAGTACTTC. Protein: CASSRGGEETQYF. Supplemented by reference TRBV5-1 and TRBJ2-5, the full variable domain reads KAGVTQTPRYLIKTRGQQVTLSCSPISGHRSVSWYQQTPGQGLQFLFEYFSETQRNKGNFPGRFSGRQFSNSRSEMNVSTLELGDSALYLCASSRGGEETQYFGPGTRLLVL.

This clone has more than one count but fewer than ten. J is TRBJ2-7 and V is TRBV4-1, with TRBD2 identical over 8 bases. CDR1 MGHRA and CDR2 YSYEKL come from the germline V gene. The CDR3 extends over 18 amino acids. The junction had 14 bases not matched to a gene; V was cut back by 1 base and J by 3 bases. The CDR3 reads CASSQGHLTSGQYYEQYF. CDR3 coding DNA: TGCGCCAGCAGCCAAGGCCACCTCACTAGCGGCCAATACTACGAGCAGTACTTC.

This CDR3 reads CASSLAGSGGYTF. The CDR3 region has the DNA TGCGCCAGCAGCTTGGCCGGGTCGGGAGGCTACACCTTC. V gene TRBV5-1 combines with J gene TRBJ1-2; unclear D gene. Germline values: CDR1 SGHRS, CDR2 YFSETQ. The V gene lost 0 bases and the J gene lost 8 bases, with 11 bases spanning the gap. This CDR3 region has 13 residues.

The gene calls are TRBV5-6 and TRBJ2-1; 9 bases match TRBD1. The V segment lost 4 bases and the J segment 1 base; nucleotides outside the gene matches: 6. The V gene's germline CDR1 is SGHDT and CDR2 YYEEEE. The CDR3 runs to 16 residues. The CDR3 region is CASSPGTGRSYNEQFF. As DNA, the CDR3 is TGTGCCAGCAGCCCGGGGACAGGGAGGTCCTACAATGAGCAGTTCTTC.

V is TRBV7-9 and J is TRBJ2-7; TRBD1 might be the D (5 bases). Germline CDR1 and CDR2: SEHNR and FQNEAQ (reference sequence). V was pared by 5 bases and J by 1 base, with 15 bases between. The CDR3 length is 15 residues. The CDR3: CASSPLGRASYEQYF. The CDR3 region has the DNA TGTGCCAGCAGCCCATTGGGCAGGGCATCCTACGAGCAGTACTTC.

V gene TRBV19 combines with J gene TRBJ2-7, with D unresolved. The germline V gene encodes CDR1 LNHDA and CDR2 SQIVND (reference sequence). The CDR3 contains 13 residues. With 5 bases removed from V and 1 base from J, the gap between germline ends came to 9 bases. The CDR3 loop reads CASSPGYSYEQYF. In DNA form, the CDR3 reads TGTGCCAGTAGTCCCGGGTATTCCTACGAGCAGTACTTC.

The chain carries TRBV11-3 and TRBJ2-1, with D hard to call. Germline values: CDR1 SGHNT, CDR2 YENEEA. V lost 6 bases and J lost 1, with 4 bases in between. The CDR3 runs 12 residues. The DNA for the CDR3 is TGTGCCAGCAGTGAGTCCTACAATGAGCAGTTCTTC. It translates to CASSESYNEQFF.

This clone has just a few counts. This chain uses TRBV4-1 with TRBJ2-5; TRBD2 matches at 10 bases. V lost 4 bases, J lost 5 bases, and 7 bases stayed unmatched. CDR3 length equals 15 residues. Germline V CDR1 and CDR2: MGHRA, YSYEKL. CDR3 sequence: CASSPSGSGRETQYF. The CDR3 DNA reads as TGCGCCAGCAGCCCCTCGGGTAGCGGGAGGGAGACCCAGTACTTC.

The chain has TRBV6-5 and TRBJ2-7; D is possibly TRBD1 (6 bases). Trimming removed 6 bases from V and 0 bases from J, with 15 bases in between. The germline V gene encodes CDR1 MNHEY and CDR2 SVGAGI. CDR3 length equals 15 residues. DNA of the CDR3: TGTGCCAGCAGATACGACAGGAAAAACTCCTACGAGCAGTACTTC. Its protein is CASRYDRKNSYEQYF.

CDR3 DNA sequence: TGTGCCAGCAGCTTGGGGGGCAGCGGGAGGGCCTACGAGCAGTACTTC. Its protein is CASSLGGSGRAYEQYF. The chain combines TRBV5-4 with TRBJ2-7; 10 bases are shared with TRBD2. The junction had 5 bases not matched to a gene; V was cut back by 0 bases and J by 2 bases. From germline, CDR1 is SGHNT and CDR2 YYREEE (reference sequence). This CDR3 contains 16 residues. The full variable domain, rest sourced from reference TRBV5-4 and TRBJ2-7, is ETGVTQSPTHLIKTRGQQVTLRCSSQSGHNTVSWYQQALGQGPQFIFQYYREEENGRGNFPPRFSGLQFPNYSSELNVNALELDDSALYLCASSLGGSGRAYEQYFGPGTRLTVT.

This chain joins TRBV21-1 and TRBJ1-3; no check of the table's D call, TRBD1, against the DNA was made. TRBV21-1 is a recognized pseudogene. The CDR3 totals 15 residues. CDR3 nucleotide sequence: TGTGCCAGCAGCAAAGAAAGACAGGGAGGAAACACCATATATTTT. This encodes CASSKERQGGNTIYF.

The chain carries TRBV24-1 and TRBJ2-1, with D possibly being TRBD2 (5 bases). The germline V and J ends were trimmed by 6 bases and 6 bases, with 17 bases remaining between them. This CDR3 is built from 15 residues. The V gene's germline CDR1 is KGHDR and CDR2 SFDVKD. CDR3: CATSPSITGTNEQFF. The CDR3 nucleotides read TGTGCCACCAGTCCGTCCATCACGGGAACCAATGAGCAGTTCTTC.

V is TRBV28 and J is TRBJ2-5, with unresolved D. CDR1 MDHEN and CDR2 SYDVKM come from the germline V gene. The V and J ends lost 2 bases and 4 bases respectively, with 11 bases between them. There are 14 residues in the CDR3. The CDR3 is CASSLVADPETQYF. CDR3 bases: TGTGCCAGCAGTTTAGTGGCGGATCCAGAGACCCAGTACTTC.

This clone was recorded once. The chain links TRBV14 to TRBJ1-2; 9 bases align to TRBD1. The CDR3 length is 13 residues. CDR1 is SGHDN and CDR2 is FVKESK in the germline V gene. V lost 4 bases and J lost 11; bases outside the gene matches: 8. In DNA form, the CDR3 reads TGTGCCAGCAGCCCGGACAGGGGCCGGGGTTACACCTTC. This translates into CASSPDRGRGYTF.